A single sample is the source of the 21 T cell receptor beta chains below, sequenced in a study of blood T cell repertoires in COVID-19. Assay: immunoSEQ multiplex PCR; the TCRdb copy retains only in-frame clones and omits some. The sample comprises about 230,000 clones, 83% of which are singletons, and 2% to 3% rests with the top ten. The sequenced material came from peripheral blood. These receptors came from a woman in her sixties or seventies with active or convalescent COVID-19.

V usage is TRBV7-9 and J usage is TRBJ1-4, with D perhaps matching TRBD1 (6 bases). This CDR3 comprises 13 residues. Per germline, CDR1 SEHNR and CDR2 FQNEAQ (reference sequence). Between the trimmed V and J ends, which lost 4 bases and 6 bases, there was a span of 9 bases. CDR3 sequence (DNA): TGTGCCAGCAGCTCCGAGGGGGATGAAAAACTGTTTTTT. Translated, it gives CASSSEGDEKLFF.

This chain joins TRBV6-2 or TRBV6-3 and TRBJ2-7; tentatively, D is TRBD1 (5 bases). Between the trimmed V and J ends, which lost 5 bases and 0 bases, there was a span of 20 bases. Germline CDR1 MNHEY, CDR2 SVGEGT. The CDR3 extends over 17 amino acids. The CDR3 DNA reads as TGTGCCAGCAGTCACGCCCTCAGGGCGGCCCTCTCCTACGAGCAGTACTTC. It translates to CASSHALRAALSYEQYF.

The CDR3, as DNA: TGTGCCACCAGTCCGACAGCGGGGGACTACAATGAGCAGTTCTTC. Translated: CATSPTAGDYNEQFF. The chain uses TRBV24-1 and TRBJ2-1, with 8 nucleotides matching TRBD2. The CDR3 length is 15 residues. V dropped 6 bases and J dropped 3; count of bases not matched to a gene: 6. CDR1 and CDR2 (germline): KGHDR, SFDVKD.

This clone appeared once. The chain employs TRBV9 and TRBJ1-1; D is ambiguous. CDR3 length: 14 amino acids. Germline-derived CDR1 and CDR2 are SGDLS and YYNGEE. V was clipped by 0 bases and J by 4 bases, with 10 bases between them. CDR3 DNA sequence: TGTGCCAGCAGCGTAGTGGAGTGGAGCACTGAAGCTTTCTTT. As protein: CASSVVEWSTEAFF.

The chain links TRBV4-2 to TRBJ2-1; TRBD2 matches at 12 bases. The V and J ends lost 3 bases and 0 bases, in that order; junction bases with no gene match: 3. The CDR3 runs to 17 residues. Germline-derived CDR1 and CDR2 are LGHNA and YNFKEQ. Written as DNA, the CDR3 is TGTGCCAGCAGCCAGTCGACTAGCGGGAGCTCCTACAATGAGCAGTTCTTC. Protein sequence: CASSQSTSGSSYNEQFF.

The CDR3 DNA follows: TGTGCCAGCTCACCCACGCAGGGCTATGACACCATATATTTT. Translation gives CASSPTQGYDTIYF. The rearrangement uses TRBV18 and TRBJ1-3, with D possibly TRBD1 on 5 matching bases. CDR1 is KGHSH, CDR2 LQKENI, per germline. Trimming removed 3 bases from V and 8 bases from J, with 14 bases in between. CDR3 length: 14 residues. The full variable domain, in which reference TRBV18 and TRBJ1-3 provide the parts outside the CDR3, is NAGVMQNPRHLVRRRGQEARLRCSPMKGHSHVYWYRQLPEEGLKFMVYLQKENIIDESGMPKERFSAEFPKEGPSILRIQQVVRGDSAAYFCASSPTQGYDTIYFGEGSWLTVV.

The rearrangement joins TRBV28 to TRBJ1-1, with 8 nucleotides matching TRBD1. Germline CDR1 and CDR2: MDHEN and SYDVKM. The CDR3 totals 13 residues. V lost 5 bases to trimming and J lost 4 bases; unmatched junction nucleotides: 3. CDR3 sequence (DNA): TGTGCCAGCAGTACTACAGGGGGCACTGAAGCTTTCTTT. Its translation is CASSTTGGTEAFF.

The CDR3 spells CASSFYGTVSSYEQYF. DNA of the CDR3: TGTGCCAGCAGCTTCTACGGGACAGTCAGCTCCTACGAGCAGTACTTC. The V gene is TRBV5-4, the J gene TRBJ2-7; 7 bases match TRBD1. V lost 2 bases to trimming and J lost 0 bases; unmatched junction nucleotides: 8. Germline V lookup: CDR1 SGHNT, CDR2 YYREEE (reference sequence). The CDR3 is made up of 16 amino acids. The full variable domain, completed using reference TRBV5-4 and TRBJ2-7, is ETGVTQSPTHLIKTRGQQVTLRCSSQSGHNTVSWYQQALGQGPQFIFQYYREEENGRGNFPPRFSGLQFPNYSSELNVNALELDDSALYLCASSFYGTVSSYEQYFGPGTRLTVT.

The chain couples TRBV2 to TRBJ1-3; D ambiguous. The ends were cut back, 6 bases at V and 4 bases at J, with 16 bases in the middle. The CDR3 has 15 amino acids. Germline-derived CDR1 and CDR2 are SNHLY and FYNNEI. The CDR3 is CASSLNAGKGNTIYF. In nucleotides, the CDR3 is TGTGCCAGCAGCCTAAACGCGGGCAAAGGAAACACCATATATTTT.

This chain links TRBV19 with TRBJ1-1; 9 bases fit TRBD1. The CDR3 is 16 residues long. Germline V gives CDR1 LNHDA, CDR2 SQIVND (reference sequence). V lost 0 bases and J lost 5; bases outside the gene matches: 7. DNA for the CDR3: TGTGCCAGTAGTATAGATAACCACAGGGGGCATACTGAAGCTTTCTTT. Its translation is CASSIDNHRGHTEAFF.

The V call is TRBV19, the J call TRBJ2-2, with D unresolved. The germline CDR1 and CDR2 sequences are LNHDA and SQIVND (reference sequence). V gave up 1 base and J gave up 7 bases, with 13 bases separating them. The CDR3 totals 15 residues. This CDR3 reads CASSIGIPYGGELFF. The DNA of the CDR3 is TGTGCCAGTAGTATAGGAATCCCTTACGGCGGGGAGCTGTTTTTT. Looking up the rest from reference TRBV19 and TRBJ2-2 gives the full variable domain: DGGITQSPKYLFRKEGQNVTLSCEQNLNHDAMYWYRQDPGQGLRLIYYSQIVNDFQKGDIAEGYSVSREKKESFPLTVTSAQKNPTAFYLCASSIGIPYGGELFFGEGSRLTVL.

In this sample, this clone turned up a few times. This sequence joins TRBV5-4 and TRBJ1-1; D gene uncertain. CDR3 length: 11 residues. Trimming removed 0 bases from V and 6 bases from J, with 3 bases in between. From germline, CDR1 is SGHNT and CDR2 YYREEE (reference sequence). CDR3 sequence: CASSLGAEAFF. The CDR3 DNA reads as TGTGCCAGCAGCTTGGGAGCTGAAGCTTTCTTT. Supplemented by reference TRBV5-4 and TRBJ1-1, the full variable domain reads ETGVTQSPTHLIKTRGQQVTLRCSSQSGHNTVSWYQQALGQGPQFIFQYYREEENGRGNFPPRFSGLQFPNYSSELNVNALELDDSALYLCASSLGAEAFFGQGTRLTVV.

This clone occurred once. The chain employs TRBV5-1 and TRBJ1-1, with D possibly matching TRBD1 (6 bases). The V gene's germline CDR1 is SGHRS and CDR2 YFSETQ. CDR3 length: 13 amino acids. V lost 4 bases, J lost 1 base, and 8 bases lay in between. The CDR3 DNA sequence: TGCGCCAGCAGCACGACAGGGAACACTGAAGCTTTCTTT. Translating it yields CASSTTGNTEAFF.

The CDR3 nucleotides read TGTGCCAGCAGCTTGCTAGCGGGAGGGCAAGAGACCCAGTACTTC. Translating gives CASSLLAGGQETQYF. The V call is TRBV5-4, the J call TRBJ2-5, with 12 bases matching TRBD2. CDR1 and CDR2 from the germline V gene are SGHNT and YYREEE (reference sequence). J lost 2 bases, V lost 1 base, and 0 bases had no gene match. This CDR3 contains 15 residues.

This clone occurred a few times. The chain has TRBV6-6 and TRBJ2-2; TRBD1 agrees at 9 bases. The CDR3 is 15 residues long. Germline values: CDR1 MNHNY, CDR2 SVGAGI (reference sequence). V dropped 7 bases and J dropped 7; count of bases not matched to a gene: 10. This CDR3 reads CASIPGTGTVGELFF. The CDR3 coding sequence is TGTGCCAGCATTCCCGGGACAGGGACGGTCGGGGAGCTGTTTTTT.

This rearrangement joins TRBV7-2 to TRBJ1-5; 7 nucleotides align to TRBD1. The CDR3 totals 14 residues. V lost 5 bases, J lost 9 bases, and 10 bases stayed unmatched. Germline CDR1 and CDR2: SGHTA and FQGNSA. This CDR3 is CASSRQIQGPPQHF. The CDR3 DNA reads as TGTGCCAGCAGCCGGCAAATACAGGGGCCGCCCCAGCATTTT. Using reference TRBV7-2 and TRBJ1-5 for the parts outside the CDR3, the full variable domain is GAGVSQSPSNKVTEKGKDVELRCDPISGHTALYWYRQSLGQGLEFLIYFQGNSAPDKSGLPSDRFSAERTGGSVSTLTIQRTQQEDSAVYLCASSRQIQGPPQHFGDGTRLSIL.

The rearrangement joins TRBV24-1 to TRBJ2-5; D uncertain. Per the germline V gene, CDR1 is KGHDR and CDR2 is SFDVKD. V lost 0 bases to trimming and J lost 7 bases, with 11 bases between them. The CDR3 runs 14 residues. CDR3 nucleotide sequence: TGTGCCACCAGTGATTTGCGGTCCCCTGGGACCCAGTACTTC. Encoded protein: CATSDLRSPGTQYF.

This chain links TRBV3-1 (or the pseudogene TRBV3-2) with TRBJ2-7; D ambiguous. Germline loops: CDR1 LGHDT, CDR2 YNNKEL (reference sequence). The CDR3 runs 13 residues. Deletions cut 4 bases from V and 9 bases from J, with 16 bases between. In DNA, the CDR3 is TGTGCCAGCAGCCTAGGAGACCTACCCCGGCAGTACTTC. Protein sequence: CASSLGDLPRQYF.

This rearrangement joins TRBV29-1 to TRBJ1-2; no firm D call. The V gene's germline CDR1 is SQVTM and CDR2 ANQGSEA. The CDR3 contains 12 residues. V was pared by 3 bases and J by 1 base, with 6 bases between. In DNA, the CDR3 is TGCAGCGTTGATGGCCTTAACTATGGCTACACCTTC. Its translation: CSVDGLNYGYTF. The variable domain in full, with the rest retrieved from reference TRBV29-1 and TRBJ1-2, is SAVISQKPSRDICQRGTSLTIQCQVDSQVTMMFWYRQQPGQSLTLIATANQGSEATYESGFVIDKFPISRPNLTFSTLTVSNMSPEDSSIYLCSVDGLNYGYTFGSGTRLTVV.

The chain joins TRBV9 to TRBJ2-3, with a tentative D call TRBD2 (5 bases). Germline CDR1 is SGDLS and CDR2 is YYNGEE. The CDR3 is made up of 18 amino acids. V was shortened by 0 bases and J by 4 bases, with 21 bases between the two germline ends. The CDR3 here is CASSVASLYRRVPDTQYF. CDR3 nucleotide sequence: TGTGCCAGCAGCGTAGCTTCTTTGTATCGGCGGGTCCCAGATACGCAGTATTTT.

This chain connects TRBV10-3 to TRBJ1-1; D gene ambiguous. Germline lookup yields CDR1 ENHRY and CDR2 SYGVKD. Trimming took 0 bases from V and 5 from J, leaving 10 bases between them. The CDR3 contains 14 residues. This chain's CDR3 is CAISESKQWTEAFF. For the CDR3, the DNA is TGTGCCATCAGTGAGTCGAAACAGTGGACTGAAGCTTTCTTT.